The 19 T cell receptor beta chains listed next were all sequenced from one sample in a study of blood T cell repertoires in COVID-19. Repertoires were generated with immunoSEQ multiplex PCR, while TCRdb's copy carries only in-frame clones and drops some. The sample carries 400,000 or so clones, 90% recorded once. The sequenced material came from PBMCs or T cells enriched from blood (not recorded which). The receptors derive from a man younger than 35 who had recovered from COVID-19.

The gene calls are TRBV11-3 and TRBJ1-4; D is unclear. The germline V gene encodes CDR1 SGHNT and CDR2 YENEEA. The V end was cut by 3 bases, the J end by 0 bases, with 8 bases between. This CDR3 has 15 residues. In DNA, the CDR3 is TGTGCCAGCAGCTTTACAGCAGCAACTAATGAAAAACTGTTTTTT. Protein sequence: CASSFTAATNEKLFF.

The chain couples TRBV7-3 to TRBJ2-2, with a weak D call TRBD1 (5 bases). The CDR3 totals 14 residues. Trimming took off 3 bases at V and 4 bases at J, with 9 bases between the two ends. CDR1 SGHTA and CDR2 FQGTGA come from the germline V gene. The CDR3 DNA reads TGTGCCAGCAGCTTTCAGGGTGGCACCGGGGAGCTGTTTTTT. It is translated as CASSFQGGTGELFF.

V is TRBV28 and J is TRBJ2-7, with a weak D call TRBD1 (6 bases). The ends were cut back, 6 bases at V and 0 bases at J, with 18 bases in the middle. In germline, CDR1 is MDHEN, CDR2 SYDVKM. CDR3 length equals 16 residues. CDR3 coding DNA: TGTGCCAGCAGCCTACGACGGGCAGGGGACTCCTACGAGCAGTACTTC. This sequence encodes CASSLRRAGDSYEQYF.

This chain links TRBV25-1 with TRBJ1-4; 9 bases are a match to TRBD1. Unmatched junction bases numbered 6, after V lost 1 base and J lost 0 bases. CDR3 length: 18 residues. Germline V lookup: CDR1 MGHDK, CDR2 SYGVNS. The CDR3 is CASSEFGTGLATNEKLFF. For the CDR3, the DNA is TGTGCCAGCAGTGAATTCGGGACAGGGCTGGCAACTAATGAAAAACTGTTTTTT.

The CDR3 bases are TGCGCCAGCAGTATATCGGGAGGGATCTACGAGCAGTACTTC. Translated: CASSISGGIYEQYF. This chain uses TRBV5-1 with TRBJ2-7, with 8 bases fitting TRBD2. V was pared by 5 bases and J by 3 bases, with 7 bases of the junction left unmatched. Germline V gives CDR1 SGHRS, CDR2 YFSETQ. This CDR3 comprises 14 residues.

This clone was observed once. This CDR3 is CASMNGQALSYEQYF. CDR3 nucleotide sequence: TGTGCCAGCATGAATGGACAGGCCCTCTCCTACGAGCAGTACTTC. The chain joins TRBV2 to TRBJ2-7, with 7 nucleotides matching TRBD1. The trim removed 7 bases at V and 0 bases at J, leaving 9 bases unmatched. Germline lookup yields CDR1 SNHLY and CDR2 FYNNEI. The length of the CDR3 is 15 residues.

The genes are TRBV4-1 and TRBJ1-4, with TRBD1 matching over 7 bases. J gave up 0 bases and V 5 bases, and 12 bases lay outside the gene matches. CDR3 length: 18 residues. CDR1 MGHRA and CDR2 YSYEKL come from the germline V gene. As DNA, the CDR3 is TGCGCCAGCAGCGCCCGGGACAGTCTAGTTGCAACTAATGAAAAACTGTTTTTT. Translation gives CASSARDSLVATNEKLFF.

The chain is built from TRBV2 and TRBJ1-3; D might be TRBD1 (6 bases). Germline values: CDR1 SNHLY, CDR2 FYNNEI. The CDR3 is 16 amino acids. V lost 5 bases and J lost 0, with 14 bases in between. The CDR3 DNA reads TGTGCCAGCAGTCGAGAATGGACAGTCTCTGGAAACACCATATATTTT. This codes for CASSREWTVSGNTIYF.

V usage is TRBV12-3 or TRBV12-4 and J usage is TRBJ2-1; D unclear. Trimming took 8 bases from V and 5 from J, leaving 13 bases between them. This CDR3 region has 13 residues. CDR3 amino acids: CASLISVHNEQFF. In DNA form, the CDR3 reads TGTGCCAGCCTAATAAGCGTTCACAATGAGCAGTTCTTC.

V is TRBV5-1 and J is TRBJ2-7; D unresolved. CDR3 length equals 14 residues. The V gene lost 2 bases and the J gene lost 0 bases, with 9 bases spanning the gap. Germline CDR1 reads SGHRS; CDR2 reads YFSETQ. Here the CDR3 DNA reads TGCGCCAGCAGCTTAAGTTACTCCTCCTACGAGCAGTACTTC. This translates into CASSLSYSSYEQYF.

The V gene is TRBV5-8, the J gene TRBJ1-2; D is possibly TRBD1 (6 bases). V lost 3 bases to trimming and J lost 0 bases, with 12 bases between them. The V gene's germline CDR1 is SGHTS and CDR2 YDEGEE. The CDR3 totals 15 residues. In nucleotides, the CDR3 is TGTGCCAGCAGCTGGCGGACAGCTACTAACTATGGCTACACCTTC. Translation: CASSWRTATNYGYTF.

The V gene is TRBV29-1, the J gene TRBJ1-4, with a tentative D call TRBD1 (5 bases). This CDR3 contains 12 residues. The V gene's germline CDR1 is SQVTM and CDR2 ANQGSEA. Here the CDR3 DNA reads TGCAGTGGATCGCCGGGGGGTGAAAAACTGTTTTTT. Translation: CSGSPGGEKLFF.

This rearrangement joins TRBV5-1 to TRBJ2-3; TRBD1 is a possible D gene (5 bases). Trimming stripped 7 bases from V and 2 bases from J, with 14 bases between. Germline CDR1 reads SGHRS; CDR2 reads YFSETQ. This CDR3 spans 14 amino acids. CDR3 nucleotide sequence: TGCGCCAGCCAAGCACTCAGGGTCACAGATACGCAGTATTTT. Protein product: CASQALRVTDTQYF.

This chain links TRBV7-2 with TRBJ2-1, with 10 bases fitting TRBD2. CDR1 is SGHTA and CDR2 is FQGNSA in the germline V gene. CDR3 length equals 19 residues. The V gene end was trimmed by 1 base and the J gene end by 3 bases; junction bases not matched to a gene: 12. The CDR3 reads CASSLGVWTSGLHYNEQFF. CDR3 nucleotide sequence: TGTGCCAGCAGCTTAGGTGTCTGGACTAGCGGCCTCCACTACAATGAGCAGTTCTTC.

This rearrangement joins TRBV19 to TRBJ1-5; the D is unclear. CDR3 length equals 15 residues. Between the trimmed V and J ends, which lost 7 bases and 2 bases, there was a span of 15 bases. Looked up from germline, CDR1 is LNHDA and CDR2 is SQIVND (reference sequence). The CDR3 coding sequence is TGTGCCAGTACGATATCGGGTGGTGGCAATCAGCCCCAGCATTTT. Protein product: CASTISGGGNQPQHF.

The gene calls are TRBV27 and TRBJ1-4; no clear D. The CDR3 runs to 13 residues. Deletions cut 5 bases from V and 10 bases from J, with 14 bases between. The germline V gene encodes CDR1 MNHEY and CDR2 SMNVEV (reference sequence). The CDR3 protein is CASSPRFGAKLFF. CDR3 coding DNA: TGTGCCAGCAGTCCCCGTTTTGGAGCAAAACTGTTTTTT.

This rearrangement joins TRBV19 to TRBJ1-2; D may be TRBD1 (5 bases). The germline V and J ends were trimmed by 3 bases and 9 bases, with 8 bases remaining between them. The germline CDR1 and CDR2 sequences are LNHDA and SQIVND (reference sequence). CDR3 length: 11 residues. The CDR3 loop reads CASSIDSRYTF. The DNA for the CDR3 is TGTGCCAGTAGTATCGACAGCCGCTACACCTTC.

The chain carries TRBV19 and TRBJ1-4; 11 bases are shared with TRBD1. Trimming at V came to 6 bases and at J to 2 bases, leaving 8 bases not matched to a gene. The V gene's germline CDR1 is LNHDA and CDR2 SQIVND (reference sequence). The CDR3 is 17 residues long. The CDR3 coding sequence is TGTGCCAGTAGGCGGACAGGGGGCAAATCGACTAATGAAAAACTGTTTTTT. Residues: CASRRTGGKSTNEKLFF.

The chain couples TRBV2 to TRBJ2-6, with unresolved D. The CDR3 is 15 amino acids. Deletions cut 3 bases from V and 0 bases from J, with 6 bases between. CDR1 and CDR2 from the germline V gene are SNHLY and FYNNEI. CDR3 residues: CASSDGISGANVLTF. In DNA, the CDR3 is TGTGCCAGCAGTGACGGTATCTCTGGGGCCAACGTCCTGACTTTC.